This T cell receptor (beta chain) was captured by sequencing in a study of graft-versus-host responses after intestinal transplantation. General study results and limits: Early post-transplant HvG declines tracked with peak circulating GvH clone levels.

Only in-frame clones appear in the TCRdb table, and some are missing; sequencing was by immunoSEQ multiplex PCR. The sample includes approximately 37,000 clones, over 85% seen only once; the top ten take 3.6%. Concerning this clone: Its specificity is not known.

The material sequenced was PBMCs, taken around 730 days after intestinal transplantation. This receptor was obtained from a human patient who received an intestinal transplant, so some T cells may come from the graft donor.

CDR3 sequence reads: CASSPGINEKLFF. The CDR3 DNA reads as TGTGCCAGCTCACCGGGGATAAATGAAAAACTGTTTTTT. The J gene is TRBJ1-4, the V gene TRBV18; D is unclear. The CDR3 has 13 residues. The V end was cut by 3 bases, the J end by 5 bases, with 7 bases between. CDR1 KGHSH and CDR2 LQKENI come from the germline V gene.